The 25 T cell receptor beta chains given below trace back to one sample, sequenced in a study of radiation and T cells in renal cell carcinoma. Described time point: baseline pretreatment blood. Treatment specified: 15 Gy SBRT to primary tumor, nephrectomy 4 weeks later. Using immunoSEQ multiplex PCR, the repertoire was profiled, and TCRdb retains in-frame clones only, with some absent. The sample carries about 140,000 clones, around 78% recorded once. The sample consisted of blood, taken from a patient whose treatment included radiotherapy and nephrectomy. These receptors were collected from a woman between 50 and 59 years old with renal cell carcinoma.

The chain is built from TRBV7-3 and TRBJ2-7; TRBD1 matches at 7 bases. V shed 4 bases and J 5 bases; nucleotides not matched to a gene: 8. The CDR3 is made up of 14 amino acids. CDR1 and CDR2 (germline): SGHTA, FQGTGA. The CDR3 is CASSSSGGLNEQYF. In DNA, the CDR3 is TGTGCCAGCAGCTCTTCAGGGGGTTTGAACGAGCAGTACTTC.

The J gene is TRBJ1-3, the V gene TRBV5-5; no definite D call. The CDR3 length is 11 residues. The V and J ends lost 2 bases and 6 bases respectively, with 3 bases between them. Germline lookup yields CDR1 SGHKS and CDR2 YYEKEE (reference sequence). This CDR3 reads CASSFLNTIYF. DNA for the CDR3: TGTGCCAGCAGCTTCCTAAACACCATATATTTT.

The chain recombines TRBV21-1 with TRBJ1-4. TRBV21-1 is a pseudogene. This CDR3 is 14 amino acids long. Here the CDR3 DNA reads TGTGCCAGCAGCAAAGAGGGCAGGACTGAAAAACTGTTTTTT. It translates to CASSKEGRTEKLFF.

This clone was found a few times. V is TRBV6-1 and J is TRBJ2-7; 9 nucleotides match TRBD1. The length of the CDR3 is 14 residues. The V gene end was trimmed by 6 bases and the J gene end by 4 bases; junction bases not matched to a gene: 7. CDR1 and CDR2 (germline): MNHNS, SASEGT. The CDR3 nucleotides read TGTGCCAGCAGAGACGGACAGGGGCGGTACGAGCAGTACTTC. This gives the protein CASRDGQGRYEQYF.

The V call is TRBV20-1, the J call TRBJ1-2; no firm D call. CDR1 DFQATT and CDR2 SNEGSKA come from the germline V gene (reference sequence). The CDR3 totals 11 residues. V was cut by 3 bases and J by 3 bases, with 5 bases left in between. Written as DNA, the CDR3 is TGCAGTGCTAGCGATCACTATGGCTACACCTTC. As protein: CSASDHYGYTF.

The V and J genes are TRBV6-5 and TRBJ1-2; no clear D gene. Deletions cut 0 bases from V and 0 bases from J, with 11 bases between. Germline values: CDR1 MNHEY, CDR2 SVGAGI. This CDR3 region has 16 residues. CDR3 in amino acids: CASSYSTPGTNYGYTF. DNA for the CDR3: TGTGCCAGCAGTTACTCGACACCGGGAACTAACTATGGCTACACCTTC.

The V gene is TRBV6-6, the J gene TRBJ1-3; no reliable D call. Germline V gives CDR1 MNHNY, CDR2 SVGAGI (reference sequence). Trimming cost V 10 bases and J 0 bases, with 13 bases left between them. The CDR3 contains 14 residues. The CDR3 sequence: CATRAGSSGNTIYF. Here the CDR3 DNA reads TGTGCCACCCGCGCGGGGAGCTCTGGAAACACCATATATTTT.

The CDR3 DNA sequence: TGTGCCACCAGCATCAGGGGGCGCGGGGAGCAGTACTTC. Residues: CATSIRGRGEQYF. The chain links TRBV15 to TRBJ2-7; 8 nucleotides match TRBD1. From germline, CDR1 is LNHNV and CDR2 YYDKDF (reference sequence). Trimming removed 4 bases from V and 7 bases from J; junction bases left unmatched: 6. There are 13 residues in the CDR3. Complete variable domain (other parts from reference TRBV15 and TRBJ2-7): DAMVIQNPRYQVTQFGKPVTLSCSQTLNHNVMYWYQQKSSQAPKLLFHYYDKDFNNEADTPDNFQSRRPNTSFCFLDIRSPGLGDTAMYLCATSIRGRGEQYFGPGTRLTVT.

The chain recombines TRBV10-1 with TRBJ2-3; 9 bases are shared with TRBD2. V lost 5 bases and J lost 0; bases outside the gene matches: 3. The CDR3 is made up of 15 amino acids. Germline V gene data show CDR1 as WNHNN and CDR2 as SYGVQD (reference sequence). The CDR3 bases are TGCGCCAGCAGTCTAGCGGGGACTAGCACAGATACGCAGTATTTT. This translates into CASSLAGTSTDTQYF.

V usage is TRBV28 and J usage is TRBJ2-1; 10 bases match TRBD1. With V trimmed by 1 base and J by 9 bases, 18 bases remained unmatched. The CDR3 has 19 amino acids. CDR1 and CDR2 (germline): MDHEN, SYDVKM. CDR3 sequence: CASSLLGRGQGVLFGEQFF. CDR3 DNA sequence: TGTGCCAGCAGTTTATTGGGGCGCGGACAGGGGGTCTTGTTTGGTGAGCAGTTCTTC.

CDR3 region: CASSSTPGQNSPLHF. CDR3 nucleotides: TGTGCCAGCAGCTCGACTCCGGGACAGAATTCACCCCTCCACTTT. This sequence joins TRBV7-2 and TRBJ1-6, with 7 bases aligning to TRBD1. The germline CDR1 and CDR2 sequences are SGHTA and FQGNSA. There are 15 residues in the CDR3. The ends lost 4 bases at V and 7 bases at J; junction bases unmatched: 7.

The V gene is TRBV6-5, the J gene TRBJ1-1; D might be TRBD1 (6 bases). The V gene's germline CDR1 is MNHEY and CDR2 SVGAGI. This CDR3 region has 15 residues. With 6 bases removed from V and 2 bases from J, the gap between germline ends came to 16 bases. CDR3: CASSETGTKNTEAFF. As DNA, the CDR3 is TGTGCCAGCAGCGAGACCGGGACAAAAAACACTGAAGCTTTCTTT.

This chain joins TRBV5-1 and TRBJ1-2; D is undetermined. The CDR3 contains 15 residues. The germline V gene has CDR1 SGHRS and CDR2 YFSETQ. Trimming cost V 0 bases and J 0 bases, with 9 bases left between them. The CDR3 region has the DNA TGCGCCAGCAGCTTGGAGGCAGCAACTAACTATGGCTACACCTTC. Translating gives CASSLEAATNYGYTF. Full variable domain (outside the CDR3, taken from reference TRBV5-1 and TRBJ1-2): KAGVTQTPRYLIKTRGQQVTLSCSPISGHRSVSWYQQTPGQGLQFLFEYFSETQRNKGNFPGRFSGRQFSNSRSEMNVSTLELGDSALYLCASSLEAATNYGYTFGSGTRLTVV.

The V and J genes are TRBV29-1 and TRBJ2-1; perhaps TRBD2 as D (6 bases). Germline values: CDR1 SQVTM, CDR2 ANQGSEA. The CDR3 covers 10 residues. Trimming cost V 4 bases and J 8 bases, with 6 bases left between them. CDR3 residues: CSVGGDEQFF. CDR3 nucleotide sequence: TGCAGCGTTGGGGGGGATGAGCAGTTCTTC.

This chain links TRBV7-6 with TRBJ2-7, with 11 bases matching TRBD2. The V gene end was trimmed by 5 bases and the J gene end by 3 bases; junction bases not matched to a gene: 9. Germline V lookup: CDR1 SGHVS, CDR2 FNYEAQ. CDR3 length: 16 amino acids. The CDR3 sequence: CASSPDGGTSGYEQYF. The CDR3 DNA is TGTGCCAGCAGCCCGGACGGCGGGACTAGCGGCTACGAGCAGTACTTC.

The rearrangement links TRBV2 to TRBJ2-4, with 7 positions matching TRBD1. This CDR3 comprises 15 residues. Germline CDR1 is SNHLY and CDR2 is FYNNEI. J was trimmed by 0 bases and V by 7 bases; bases with no gene match: 6. This CDR3 is CASKKDRVAKNIQYF. CDR3 sequence (DNA): TGTGCCAGCAAGAAAGACAGGGTAGCCAAAAACATTCAGTACTTC.

This rearrangement joins TRBV15 to TRBJ1-4; D not certain. Trimming cost V 1 base and J 8 bases, with 11 bases left between them. The CDR3 is 14 amino acids. The germline V gene has CDR1 LNHNV and CDR2 YYDKDF (reference sequence). CDR3 amino acids: CATSRGRSEEKLFF. Here the CDR3 DNA reads TGTGCCACCAGCAGAGGCAGGTCTGAGGAAAAACTGTTTTTT. The full variable domain, completed using reference TRBV15 and TRBJ1-4, is DAMVIQNPRYQVTQFGKPVTLSCSQTLNHNVMYWYQQKSSQAPKLLFHYYDKDFNNEADTPDNFQSRRPNTSFCFLDIRSPGLGDTAMYLCATSRGRSEEKLFFGSGTQLSVL.

This rearrangement joins TRBV6-1 to TRBJ1-5; 8 positions agree with TRBD1. The junction had 4 bases not matched to a gene; V was cut back by 3 bases and J by 0 bases. Germline-derived CDR1 and CDR2 are MNHNS and SASEGT. The length of the CDR3 is 16 residues. CDR3 in amino acids: CASSERGQVSNQPQHF. DNA for the CDR3: TGTGCCAGCAGTGAGAGGGGACAGGTTAGCAATCAGCCCCAGCATTTT.

This clone was picked up one time. The chain joins TRBV5-1 to TRBJ1-2; D ambiguous. The germline V and J ends were trimmed by 1 base and 5 bases, with 18 bases remaining between them. The CDR3 covers 16 residues. Per germline, CDR1 SGHRS and CDR2 YFSETQ. CDR3 sequence (DNA): TGCGCCAGCAGCTTGATAGATCTTGGCGGTGAATATGGCTACACCTTC. Its protein product is CASSLIDLGGEYGYTF.

CDR3 DNA sequence: TGCGCCAGCAGCGACGGGACAGGGCGGTACAATGAGCAGTTCTTC. Amino acid sequence: CASSDGTGRYNEQFF. The rearrangement joins TRBV5-1 to TRBJ2-1; 9 positions agree with TRBD1. J was trimmed by 4 bases and V by 4 bases; bases with no gene match: 6. CDR3 size: 15 residues. Germline loops: CDR1 SGHRS, CDR2 YFSETQ.

V and J are TRBV28 and TRBJ2-7; D ambiguous. Germline CDR1 MDHEN, CDR2 SYDVKM. Trimming removed 5 bases at V and 4 bases at J, with 12 bases between. This CDR3 contains 13 residues. CDR3 protein: CASSPTRLYEQYF. As DNA, the CDR3 is TGTGCCAGCAGTCCAACCAGGCTGTACGAGCAGTACTTC.

This chain uses TRBV15 with TRBJ2-3, with D hard to call. Germline V CDR1 and CDR2: LNHNV, YYDKDF (reference sequence). V dropped 0 bases and J dropped 3 bases, with 10 bases sitting between them. This CDR3 spans 15 amino acids. The CDR3 spells CATSRDLQWTDTQYF. The DNA of the CDR3 is TGTGCCACCAGCAGAGATTTGCAGTGGACAGATACGCAGTATTTT.

The genes are TRBV6-5 and TRBJ1-4; D gene unclear. With 4 bases removed from V and 0 bases from J, the gap between germline ends came to 6 bases. Germline loops: CDR1 MNHEY, CDR2 SVGAGI. The CDR3 runs 14 residues. The CDR3 DNA is TGTGCCAGCAGTTCCGTTGCAACTAATGAAAAACTGTTTTTT. This sequence encodes CASSSVATNEKLFF.

The chain couples TRBV29-1 to TRBJ1-3, with TRBD1 matching over 7 bases. V dropped 8 bases and J dropped 8; count of bases not matched to a gene: 6. This CDR3 contains 11 residues. Germline CDR1 reads SQVTM; CDR2 reads ANQGSEA. This chain's CDR3 is CSIHRGDTIYF. DNA of the CDR3: TGCAGCATTCACAGGGGTGACACCATATATTTT.

This chain uses TRBV10-3 with TRBJ2-1; no reliable D call. Germline CDR1 ENHRY, CDR2 SYGVKD. V gave up 10 bases and J gave up 0 bases, with 13 bases separating them. The CDR3 contains 14 residues. The DNA for the CDR3 is TGTGCCACCCGAGACCGGAGCTCCTACAATGAGCAGTTCTTC. It translates to CATRDRSSYNEQFF.